This TCR beta chain is drawn from a study of CD8 T cells in Susac syndrome. The overall study: Patients with Susac syndrome had blood drawn and were at that point therapy-naive, on corticosteroids, or on intravenous immunoglobulin alone.

The germline V gene encodes CDR1 MNHEY and CDR2 SMNVEV (reference sequence). With 6 bases removed from V and 2 bases from J, the gap between germline ends came to 5 bases. This CDR3 spans 11 amino acids. Overall study results and limits: The study admitted that it had a relatively small number of individuals in its TCR sequencing and HLA analysis. Susac CD8+ cells expanded clonally the most in TEMRA cells and in active patients.

Random-hexamer reverse transcription was applied to roughly 0.45 to 1 ug RNA. Each CDR3 protein gets one entry after TCRdb re-called the immunoSEQ multiplex PCR reads with MiXCR. The data contain 65,000 to 85,000 distinct CDR3 sequences, 93% of them singletons. Comment on this clonotype: Its antigen remains unidentified.

The sequenced material came from CD8+ T cells from PBMCs. The receptor comes from a human donor with Susac syndrome. This rearrangement joins TRBV27 to TRBJ2-7; D is ambiguous. DNA for the CDR3: TGTGCCAGCAGCCAGACCTACGAGCAGTACTTC. It encodes CASSQTYEQYF.